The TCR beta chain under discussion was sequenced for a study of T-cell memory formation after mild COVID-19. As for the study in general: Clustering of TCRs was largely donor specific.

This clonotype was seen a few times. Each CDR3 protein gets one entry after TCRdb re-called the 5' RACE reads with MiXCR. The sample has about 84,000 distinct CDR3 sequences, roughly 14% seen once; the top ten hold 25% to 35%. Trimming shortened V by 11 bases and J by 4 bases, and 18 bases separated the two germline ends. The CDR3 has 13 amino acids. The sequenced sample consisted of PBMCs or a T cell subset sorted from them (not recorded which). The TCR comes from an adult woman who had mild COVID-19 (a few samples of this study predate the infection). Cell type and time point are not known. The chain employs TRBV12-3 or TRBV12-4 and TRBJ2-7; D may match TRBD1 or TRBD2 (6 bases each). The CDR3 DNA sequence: TGTGCCTGCGGAGGGGGAGCGAGGTACGAGCAGTACTTC. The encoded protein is CACGGGARYEQYF.